This T cell receptor beta chain was profiled in a study of beta chain features in type 1 diabetes. In the study overall: Analysis included more than 90 million sorted cells drawn from all samples. Study-level results: More deletions and fewer insertions at VDJ junctions were found in patients with type 1 diabetes. A potential influence of HLA type upon TCRB rearrangement remained unresolved herein.

Per the germline V gene, CDR1 is MNHNY and CDR2 is SVGAGI (reference sequence). The CDR3 covers 12 residues. Trimming shortened V by 0 bases and J by 19 bases, and 13 bases separated the two germline ends. A word on this clone: Its target is unknown.

Every isolated RNA sample was fully reverse transcribed, so sequencing captured expressed TCRB transcripts. TCRdb's copy holds only in-frame clones and misses some; the assay was immunoSEQ multiplex PCR. The sample lists about 40,000 clones; 49% were seen once. The source of this sequence is a woman under 30 in good health. The sequenced material came from central memory CD4+ T cells from blood. This chain joins TRBV6-6 and TRBJ2-6; TRBD2 might be the D (6 bases). CDR3 bases: TGTGCCAGCAGTTACTCTCCGGGGAGGCCTACTTTC. Protein: CASSYSPGRPTF.